This T cell receptor (beta chain) is drawn from a study of T cell responses to AZD1222 COVID-19 vaccine. Points on this clone: What it binds is not known.

Method: immunoSEQ multiplex PCR; TCRdb's copy keeps in-frame clones and lacks some. This table has 150,000 to 200,000 clones, approximately 94% appearing once. Findings of the study overall: CD4 TCRs associated with vaccination spanned spike, dominating at 160-218 and 743-854.

The material sequenced was peripheral blood, taken 28 days after the second AZD1222 dose. The sequence was collected from an adult who received the AZD1222 COVID-19 vaccine.

Here the CDR3 DNA reads TGTGCCAGCAGCTTTGCGCCAGATACGCAGTATTTT. Translated: CASSFAPDTQYF. The chain carries TRBV11-2 and TRBJ2-3; D uncertain. CDR1 and CDR2 from the germline V gene are SGHAT and FQNNGV. The CDR3 has 12 residues. V was cut by 3 bases and J by 4 bases, with 5 bases left in between.